This T cell receptor (beta chain) was captured in a study of blood T cell repertoires in COVID-19. Study at large: Donors in the United States, Italy and Spain gave samples during acute or convalescent COVID-19. Nucleic acid was either cDNA or gDNA, and it came from T cells, B-cell-depleted T cells, or PBMCs.

Authors' data handling: Amplification of reference gene primers was used by the study to estimate nucleated cell counts. TCRdb's table, derived via immunoSEQ multiplex PCR, lists solely in-frame clones and lacks some. That table is the source of V, J and clone size, and D and trimming were worked out from the DNA. The sample yields roughly 140,000 clones, more than 70% seen once. V lost 4 bases and J 9 bases, leaving 20 bases between the germline ends. There are 15 residues in the CDR3. The V gene's germline CDR1 is SGHRS and CDR2 YFSETQ. The sample was peripheral blood. The chain couples TRBV5-1 to TRBJ2-1; tentative D call: TRBD1 (7 bases). This sequence was found in a human donor in a cohort sampled during active COVID-19. The CDR3 nucleotides read TGCGCCAGCAGCAGCGGACAGGCGCGAGCGGGTGAGCAGTTCTTC. This codes for CASSSGQARAGEQFF.